The present T cell receptor beta chain was sequenced within a study of blood T cell repertoires in COVID-19. Study context: The United States, Italy and Spain provided the acute and convalescent COVID-19 samples. PBMCs, B-cell-depleted T cells, or T cells were the source of the cDNA or gDNA that made up the material.

Germline CDR1 is MNHEY and CDR2 is SVGAGI. V lost 0 bases and J 10 bases, leaving 7 bases between the germline ends. There are 12 residues in the CDR3. The authors' processing: Cell counts per sample came from amplifying reference gene primers. TCRdb's table, derived via immunoSEQ multiplex PCR, lists solely in-frame clones and lacks some. The D gene and trimming were derived from the DNA, and the V and J assignments and clone size from that table. Counted here are 240,000 or so clones, 80% to 90% occurring once; the ten biggest clones make up approximately 6.2%. This chain joins TRBV6-5 and TRBJ1-5; no reliable D call. The TCR was taken from a man aged 55 to 70 with acute or convalescent COVID-19. Sequencing used peripheral blood. CDR3 amino acids: CASSYSGGPQHF. For the CDR3, the DNA is TGTGCCAGCAGTTACTCGGGAGGTCCCCAGCATTTT.